The 15 T cell receptor beta chains below were found in one sample sequenced in a study of T cells after yellow fever vaccination (dated by TCRdb to about 2019). The library relied on 5' RACE. The run used an Illumina HiSeq 2500. Using fastp at Q25 and MiXCR, TCRdb reprocessed the public reads and kept productive beta chains. Rows are unified per CDR3 protein, each entry keeping the most common DNA and genes. This sample gives 300,000 to 400,000 distinct CDR3 sequences in total; 8.5% to 10% of them show up just once. 15% to 20% of the sample belongs to the ten largest clones. The sample's treatment or condition label, in plain terms: live attenuated yellow fever vaccine strain. Sequenced material: PBMCs, taken on the day of the first yellow fever vaccination. The receptor source for this set is a man between 18 and 35 years old who received the YFV17D yellow fever vaccine.

The chain couples TRBV4-2 to TRBJ1-2; no firm D call. V was trimmed by 0 bases and J by 0 bases, leaving 8 bases between them. In germline, CDR1 is LGHNA, CDR2 YNFKEQ. The CDR3 has 15 residues. CDR3 sequence: CASSQDFTSNYGYTF. The CDR3 DNA sequence: TGTGCCAGCAGCCAAGATTTTACTTCTAACTATGGCTACACCTTC.

The rearrangement links TRBV5-1 to TRBJ2-2, with TRBD1 matching over 7 bases. CDR3 length equals 14 residues. With V trimmed by 5 bases and J by 6 bases, 7 bases remained unmatched. Per the germline V gene, CDR1 is SGHRS and CDR2 is YFSETQ. CDR3 DNA: TGCGCCAGCAGGAATGACAGGGTACCCGGGGAGCTGTTTTTT. Its translation: CASRNDRVPGELFF.

The V gene is TRBV5-1, the J gene TRBJ2-2; D is ambiguous. Germline values: CDR1 SGHRS, CDR2 YFSETQ. Trimming took off 2 bases at V and 4 bases at J, with 18 bases between the two ends. This CDR3 has 17 residues. In DNA form, the CDR3 reads TGCGCCAGCAGCTTATTATCTGGGCAGGTTCTCACCGGGGAGCTGTTTTTT. It encodes CASSLLSGQVLTGELFF.

This clonotype occurred a few times. The rearrangement joins TRBV7-2 to TRBJ2-1; 9 nucleotides match TRBD2. Trimming at V came to 8 bases and at J to 7 bases, leaving 6 bases not matched to a gene. CDR1 SGHTA and CDR2 FQGNSA come from the germline V gene. The CDR3 covers 13 residues. CDR3 amino acids: CASERGVWNEQFF. The CDR3 region has the DNA TGTGCCAGCGAGCGGGGGGTATGGAATGAGCAGTTCTTC.

This clonotype has just a few counts. This chain links TRBV6-5 with TRBJ2-1, with D unresolved. This CDR3 is 16 amino acids long. Germline CDR1 reads MNHEY; CDR2 reads SVGAGI. V was shortened by 4 bases and J by 4 bases, with 17 bases between the two germline ends. For the CDR3, the DNA is TGTGCCAGCAGTTTCAAAGGGCAAGGTTGGTACAATGAGCAGTTCTTC. Translating gives CASSFKGQGWYNEQFF.

This clonotype has a handful of counts. This rearrangement joins TRBV4-1 to TRBJ2-7, with 7 bases matching TRBD2. Germline CDR1 and CDR2: MGHRA and YSYEKL. The CDR3 runs to 15 residues. V was pared by 1 base and J by 3 bases, with 6 bases of the junction left unmatched. The CDR3 nucleotides are TGCGCCAGCAGCCAAGTATCAGCGGGGTTCTACGAGCAGTACTTC. It yields the protein CASSQVSAGFYEQYF.

CDR3 coding DNA: TGCGCCAGCAGCTCTACCCCCACAGCGAGCTCCTACAATGAGCAGTTCTTC. Protein: CASSSTPTASSYNEQFF. The J gene is TRBJ2-1, the V gene TRBV5-1; D gene unclear. Between the trimmed V and J ends, which lost 3 bases and 0 bases, there was a span of 16 bases. The CDR3 is 17 residues long. Germline loops: CDR1 SGHRS, CDR2 YFSETQ.

The chain carries TRBV4-3 and TRBJ1-1; TRBD1 aligns across 8 bases. CDR1 is LGHNA, CDR2 YSLEER, per germline. The CDR3 is 15 amino acids. Trimming cost V 4 bases and J 0 bases; bases outside gene matches: 4. The CDR3 DNA reads TGCGCCAGCAGCCCCCGGGACAGGATGAACACTGAAGCTTTCTTT. Encoded protein: CASSPRDRMNTEAFF.

This clonotype has only a few counts. The chain employs TRBV7-8 and TRBJ1-5; D not resolved. V lost 5 bases and J lost 6, with 11 bases in between. Germline CDR1 is SGHVS and CDR2 is FQNEAQ. The CDR3 is 13 amino acids. CDR3 loop: CASSSSGSQPQHF. CDR3 sequence (DNA): TGTGCCAGCAGCAGTTCGGGGTCTCAGCCCCAGCATTTT.

V is TRBV5-8 and J is TRBJ2-2; the D is unclear. The germline V gene has CDR1 SGHTS and CDR2 YDEGEE. Between the trimmed V and J ends, which lost 6 bases and 5 bases, there was a span of 17 bases. The CDR3 runs to 15 residues. The chain's CDR3 is CASTNTNRVTGELFF. CDR3 coding DNA: TGTGCCAGCACCAATACAAACAGAGTTACCGGGGAGCTGTTTTTT.

This clonotype came up a few times. The chain carries TRBV4-1 and TRBJ2-2; 13 nucleotides line up with TRBD2. This CDR3 spans 19 amino acids. Germline CDR1 MGHRA, CDR2 YSYEKL. V lost 5 bases and J lost 0; bases outside the gene matches: 9. CDR3 in amino acids: CASSTLRTSGGTNTGELFF. DNA for the CDR3: TGCGCCAGCAGCACCCTCCGGACTAGCGGGGGTACGAACACCGGGGAGCTGTTTTTT.

The chain uses TRBV12-3 or TRBV12-4 and TRBJ1-2, with D tentatively TRBD1 (5 bases). This CDR3 contains 14 residues. Between the trimmed V and J ends, which lost 6 bases and 4 bases, there was a span of 15 bases. This CDR3 is CASSSRDPFYGYTF. CDR3 in DNA: TGTGCCAGCAGCTCCCGGGACCCGTTCTATGGCTACACCTTC.

In this sample, this clonotype turned up a few times. The rearrangement uses TRBV20-1 and TRBJ1-1; tentatively, D is TRBD1 (5 bases). Germline CDR1 and CDR2: DFQATT and SNEGSKA (reference sequence). V lost 5 bases and J 6 bases, leaving 19 bases between the germline ends. The CDR3 sequence is 14 residues long. In DNA form, the CDR3 reads TGCAGTGCTGGGGGACTTTCCCGGGGGGCTGAAGCTTTCTTT. It yields the protein CSAGGLSRGAEAFF.

The chain combines TRBV6-6 with TRBJ1-1, with D unresolved. Germline assignment: CDR1 MNHNY and CDR2 SVGAGI (reference sequence). Trimming cost V 5 bases and J 4 bases, with 8 bases left between them. This CDR3 contains 12 residues. The CDR3 bases are TGTGCCAGCAGTAGCGCCCTCACTGAAGCTTTCTTT. Translating it yields CASSSALTEAFF.

V is TRBV14 and J is TRBJ2-1; tentative D call: TRBD2 (5 bases). Trimming cost V 5 bases and J 8 bases, with 13 bases left between them. The germline V gene has CDR1 SGHDN and CDR2 FVKESK. This CDR3 has 13 amino acids. CDR3: CASSRELVDEQFF. DNA for the CDR3: TGTGCCAGCAGCAGAGAACTAGTTGATGAGCAGTTCTTC.